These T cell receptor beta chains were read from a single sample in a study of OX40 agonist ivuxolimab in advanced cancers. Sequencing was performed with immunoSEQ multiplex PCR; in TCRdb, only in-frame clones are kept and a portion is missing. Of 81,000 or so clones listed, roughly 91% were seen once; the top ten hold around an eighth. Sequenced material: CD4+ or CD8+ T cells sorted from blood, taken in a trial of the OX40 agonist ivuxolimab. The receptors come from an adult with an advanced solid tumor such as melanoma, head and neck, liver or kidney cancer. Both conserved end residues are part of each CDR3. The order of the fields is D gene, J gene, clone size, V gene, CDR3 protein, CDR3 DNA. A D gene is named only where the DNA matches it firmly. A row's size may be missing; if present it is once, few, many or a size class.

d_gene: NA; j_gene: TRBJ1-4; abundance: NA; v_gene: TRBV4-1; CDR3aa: CASSQKGGNEKLFF; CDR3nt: TGCGCCAGCAGCCAAAAGGGCGGTAATGAAAAACTGTTTTTT
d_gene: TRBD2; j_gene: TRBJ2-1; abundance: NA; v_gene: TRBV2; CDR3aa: CASSFSGIKSSYNEQFF; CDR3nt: TGTGCCAGCAGTTTTAGCGGGATTAAAAGCTCCTACAATGAGCAGTTCTTC
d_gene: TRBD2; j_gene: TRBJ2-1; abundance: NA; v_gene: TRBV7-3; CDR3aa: CASSLTASGRARRNEQFF; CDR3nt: TGTGCCAGCAGCTTAACCGCTAGCGGGAGGGCCAGACGCAATGAGCAGTTCTTC
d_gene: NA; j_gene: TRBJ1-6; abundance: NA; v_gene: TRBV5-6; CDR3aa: CATGPRGYNSPLHF; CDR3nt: TGTGCCACGGGCCCCAGGGGATATAATTCACCCCTCCACTTT
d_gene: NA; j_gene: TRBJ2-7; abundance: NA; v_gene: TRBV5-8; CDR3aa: CASSPLRSYEQYF; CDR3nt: TGTGCCAGCAGCCCCCTGCGGTCCTACGAGCAGTACTTC
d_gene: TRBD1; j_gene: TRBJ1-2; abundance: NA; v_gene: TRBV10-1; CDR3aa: CASSRTGGHGYTF; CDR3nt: TGCGCCAGCAGTCGGACAGGGGGCCATGGCTACACCTTC
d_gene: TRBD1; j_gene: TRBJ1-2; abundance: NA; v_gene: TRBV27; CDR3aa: CASSPTGVSGYTF; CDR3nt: TGTGCCAGCAGTCCAACAGGGGTCTCTGGCTACACCTTC
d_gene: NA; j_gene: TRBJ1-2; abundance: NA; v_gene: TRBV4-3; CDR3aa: CASSQDVGGRAEGYTF; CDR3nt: TGCGCCAGCAGCCAAGATGTGGGGGGTAGGGCGGAAGGCTACACCTTC
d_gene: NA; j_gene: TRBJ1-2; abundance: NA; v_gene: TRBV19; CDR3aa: CASSMTANYGYTF; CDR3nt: TGTGCCAGTAGTATGACAGCTAACTATGGCTACACCTTC
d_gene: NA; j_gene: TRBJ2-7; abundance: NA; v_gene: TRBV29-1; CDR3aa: CSVGPGTSSYEQYF; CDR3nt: TGCAGCGTTGGCCCAGGGACAAGCTCCTACGAGCAGTACTTC
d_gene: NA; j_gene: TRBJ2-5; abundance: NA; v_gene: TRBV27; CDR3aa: CASSFSLMEAQYF; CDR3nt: TGTGCCAGCAGTTTTTCCCTGATGGAGGCCCAGTACTTC
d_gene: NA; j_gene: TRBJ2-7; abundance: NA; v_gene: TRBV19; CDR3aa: CASSISQAYEQYF; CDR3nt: TGTGCCAGTAGTATCTCACAGGCCTACGAGCAGTACTTC
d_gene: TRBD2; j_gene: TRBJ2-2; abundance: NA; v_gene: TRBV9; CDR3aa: CASSELAGAPTGELFF; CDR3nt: TGTGCCAGCAGTGAGCTAGCGGGCGCGCCTACCGGGGAGCTGTTTTTT
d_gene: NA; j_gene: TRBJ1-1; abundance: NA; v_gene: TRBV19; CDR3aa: CASSIKSDPNTEAFF; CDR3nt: TGTGCCAGTAGTATAAAATCTGACCCGAACACTGAAGCTTTCTTT
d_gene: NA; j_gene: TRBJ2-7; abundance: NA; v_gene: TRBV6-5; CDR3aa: CASSYSIGPRSYEQYF; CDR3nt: TGTGCCAGCAGTTACTCGATAGGGCCCCGCTCCTACGAGCAGTACTTC
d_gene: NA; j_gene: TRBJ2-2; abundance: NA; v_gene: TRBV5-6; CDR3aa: CASSLGATGELFF; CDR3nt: TGTGCCAGCAGTTTAGGTGCCACCGGGGAGCTGTTTTTT
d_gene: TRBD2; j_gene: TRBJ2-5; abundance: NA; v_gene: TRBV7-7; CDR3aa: CASSLTTSGVKEETQYF; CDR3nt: TGTGCTAGCAGCTTGACGACTAGCGGGGTTAAGGAAGAGACCCAGTACTTC
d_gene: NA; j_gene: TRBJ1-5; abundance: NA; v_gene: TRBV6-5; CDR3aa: CASSMLGHFQPQHF; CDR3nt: TGTGCCAGCAGTATGTTGGGACATTTTCAGCCCCAGCATTTT
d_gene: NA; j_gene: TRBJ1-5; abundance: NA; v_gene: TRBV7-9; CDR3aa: CASSSTQNQPQHF; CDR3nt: TGTGCCAGCAGCTCGACACAAAATCAGCCCCAGCATTTT
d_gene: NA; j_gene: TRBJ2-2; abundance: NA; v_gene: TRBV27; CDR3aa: CASSLYVQGTGELFF; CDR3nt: TGTGCCAGCAGTTTATACGTCCAGGGCACCGGGGAGCTGTTTTTT
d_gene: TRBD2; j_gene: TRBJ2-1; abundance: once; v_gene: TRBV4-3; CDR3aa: CASSQVGTSAYNEQFF; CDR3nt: TGCGCCAGCAGCCAAGTCGGCACTAGCGCCTACAATGAGCAGTTCTTC
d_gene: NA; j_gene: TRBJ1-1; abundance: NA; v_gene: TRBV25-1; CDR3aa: CASSAGLLNTEAFF; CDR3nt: TGTGCCAGCAGTGCCGGACTTTTGAACACTGAAGCTTTCTTT
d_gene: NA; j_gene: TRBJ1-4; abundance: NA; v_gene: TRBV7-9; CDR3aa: CASSLPAGPRNEKLFF; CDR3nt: TGTGCCAGCAGCCTCCCGGCAGGTCCACGTAATGAAAAACTGTTTTTT
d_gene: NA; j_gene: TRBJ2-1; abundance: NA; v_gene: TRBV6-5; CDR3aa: CASSSLGLEGYNEQFF; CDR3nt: TGTGCCAGCAGTTCCCTCGGGCTAGAGGGCTACAATGAGCAGTTCTTC
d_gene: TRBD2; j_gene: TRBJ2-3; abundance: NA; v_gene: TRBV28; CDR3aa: CASSSPAGDSDTQYF; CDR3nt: TGTGCCAGCAGTTCCCCAGCGGGAGACTCAGATACGCAGTATTTT
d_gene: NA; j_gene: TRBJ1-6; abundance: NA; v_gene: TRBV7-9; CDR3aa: CASSLGGIQSPLHF; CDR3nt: TGTGCCAGCAGCTTAGGGGGAATCCAATCACCCCTCCACTTT
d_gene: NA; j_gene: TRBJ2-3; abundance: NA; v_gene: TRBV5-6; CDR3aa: CASSPGGVGPDTQYF; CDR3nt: TGTGCCAGCAGCCCGGGCGGGGTAGGGCCAGATACGCAGTATTTT
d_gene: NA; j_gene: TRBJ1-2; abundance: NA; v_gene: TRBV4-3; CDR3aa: CASSQDWAAGNNYGYTF; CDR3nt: TGCGCCAGCAGCCAAGATTGGGCGGCAGGGAACAACTATGGCTACACCTTC
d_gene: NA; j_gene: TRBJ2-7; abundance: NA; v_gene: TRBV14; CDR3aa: CASSQDMAATYWEQYF; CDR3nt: TGTGCCAGCAGCCAAGATATGGCCGCTACCTACTGGGAGCAGTACTTC
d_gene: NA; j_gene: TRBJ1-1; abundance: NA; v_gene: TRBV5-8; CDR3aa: CASSLPEGPLTEAFF; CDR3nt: TGTGCCAGCAGCTTGCCTGAGGGACCTCTGACTGAAGCTTTCTTT
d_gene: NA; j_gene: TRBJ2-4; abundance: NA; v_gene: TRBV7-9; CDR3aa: CASSLTRAGENIQYF; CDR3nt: TGTGCCAGCAGCTTAACTAGGGCCGGGGAAAACATTCAGTACTTC
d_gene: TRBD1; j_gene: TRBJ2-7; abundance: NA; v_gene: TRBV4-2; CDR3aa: CASSPGQGDEQYF; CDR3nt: TGTGCCAGCAGCCCGGGACAGGGGGACGAGCAGTACTTC
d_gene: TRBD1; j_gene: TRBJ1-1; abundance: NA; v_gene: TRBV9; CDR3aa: CASSLHLGQANTEAFF; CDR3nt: TGTGCCAGCAGCTTACACCTTGGACAGGCGAACACTGAAGCTTTCTTT
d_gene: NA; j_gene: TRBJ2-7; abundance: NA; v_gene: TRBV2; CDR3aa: CASSDRGGGKYEQYF; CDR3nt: TGTGCCAGCAGTGACAGGGGAGGGGGTAAATACGAGCAGTACTTC
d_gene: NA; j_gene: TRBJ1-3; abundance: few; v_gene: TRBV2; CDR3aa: CASSYREAGNTIYF; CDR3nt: TGTGCCAGCAGTTACAGGGAGGCTGGAAACACCATATATTTT
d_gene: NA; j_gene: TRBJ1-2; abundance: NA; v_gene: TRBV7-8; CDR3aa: CASSPLPADYGYTF; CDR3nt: TGTGCCAGCAGCCCCCTCCCGGCAGACTATGGCTACACCTTC
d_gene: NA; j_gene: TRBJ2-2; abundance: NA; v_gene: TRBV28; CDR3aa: CASSLSAPGQLSTGELFF; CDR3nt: TGTGCCAGCAGTTTATCCGCCCCCGGACAGCTCTCTACCGGGGAGCTGTTTTTT
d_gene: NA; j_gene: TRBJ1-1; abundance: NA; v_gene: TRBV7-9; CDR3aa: CASSLAEGRDTEAFF; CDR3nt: TGTGCCAGCAGCTTAGCAGAGGGCAGGGACACTGAAGCTTTCTTT
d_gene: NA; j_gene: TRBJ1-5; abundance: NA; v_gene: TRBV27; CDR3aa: CATRLGLDQPQHF; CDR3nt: TGTGCCACCCGCTTGGGGTTGGATCAGCCCCAGCATTTT
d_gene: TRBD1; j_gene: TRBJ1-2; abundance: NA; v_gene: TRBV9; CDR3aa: CASSAQGVDYGYTF; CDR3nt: TGTGCCAGCAGCGCACAGGGGGTCGACTATGGCTACACCTTC
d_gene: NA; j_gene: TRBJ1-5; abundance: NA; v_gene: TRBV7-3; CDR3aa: CASSPSQGRNQPQHF; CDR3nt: TGTGCCAGCAGCCCATCTCAGGGGCGCAATCAGCCCCAGCATTTT
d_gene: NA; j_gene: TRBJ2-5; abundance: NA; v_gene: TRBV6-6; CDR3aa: CASSFRRAETQYF; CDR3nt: TGTGCCAGCAGTTTCCGTCGGGCGGAGACCCAGTACTTC
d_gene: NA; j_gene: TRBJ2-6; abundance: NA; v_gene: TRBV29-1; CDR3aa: CGASGANVLTF; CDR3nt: TGCGGGGCATCGGGGGCCAACGTCCTGACTTTC
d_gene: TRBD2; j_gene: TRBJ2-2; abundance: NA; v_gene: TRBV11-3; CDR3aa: CASSPRGGLGTGELFF; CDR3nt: TGTGCCAGCAGCCCGCGGGGGGGCCTAGGCACCGGGGAGCTGTTTTTT
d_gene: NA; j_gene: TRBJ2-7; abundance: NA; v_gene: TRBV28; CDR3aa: CASSLGAGGFYEQYF; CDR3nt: TGTGCCAGCAGTTTGGGGGCGGGCGGTTTCTACGAGCAGTACTTC
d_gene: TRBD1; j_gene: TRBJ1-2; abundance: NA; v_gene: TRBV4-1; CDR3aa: CASSQTDRAMNYGYTF; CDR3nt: TGCGCCAGCAGCCAGACAGACAGGGCGATGAACTATGGCTACACCTTC
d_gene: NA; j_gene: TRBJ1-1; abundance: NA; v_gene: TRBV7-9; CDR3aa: CASSFPGNTEAFF; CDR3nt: TGTGCCAGCAGCTTCCCGGGGAACACTGAAGCTTTCTTT
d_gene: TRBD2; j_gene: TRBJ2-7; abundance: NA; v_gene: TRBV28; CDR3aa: CASSLLAGGPGEQYF; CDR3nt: TGTGCCAGCAGTCTCCTAGCGGGGGGTCCGGGGGAGCAGTACTTC